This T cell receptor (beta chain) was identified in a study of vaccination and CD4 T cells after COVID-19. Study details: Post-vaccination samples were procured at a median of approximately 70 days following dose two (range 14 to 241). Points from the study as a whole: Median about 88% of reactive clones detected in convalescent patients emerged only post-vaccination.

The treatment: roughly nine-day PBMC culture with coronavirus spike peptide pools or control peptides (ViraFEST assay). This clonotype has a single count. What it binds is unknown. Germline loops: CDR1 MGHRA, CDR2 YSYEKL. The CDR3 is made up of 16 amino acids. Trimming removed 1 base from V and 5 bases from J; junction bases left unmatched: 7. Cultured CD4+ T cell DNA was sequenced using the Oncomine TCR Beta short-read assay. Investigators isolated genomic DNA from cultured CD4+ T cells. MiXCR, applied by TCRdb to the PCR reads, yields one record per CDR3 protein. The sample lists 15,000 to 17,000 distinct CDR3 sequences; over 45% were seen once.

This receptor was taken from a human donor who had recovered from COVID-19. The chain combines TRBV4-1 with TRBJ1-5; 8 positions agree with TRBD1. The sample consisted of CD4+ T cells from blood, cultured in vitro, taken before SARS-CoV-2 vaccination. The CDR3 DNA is TGCGCCAGCAGCCAAGGGACAGGGTCCCTGTATCAGCCCCAGCATTTT. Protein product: CASSQGTGSLYQPQHF.